Listed here are 24 T cell receptor beta chains from one sample, sequenced in a study of CD8 T cells in ankylosing spondylitis. TCRdb re-derived calls from the 5' RACE reads in MiXCR, one entry per CDR3 protein. This table holds a few hundred thousand distinct CDR3 sequences, around 20% found once. Input material: blood, either unsorted or a sorted T cell fraction (not recorded which). These receptors came from a male donor with ankylosing spondylitis or in good health (not recorded which).

This chain uses TRBV20-1 with TRBJ1-6; 8 bases align to TRBD1. Germline trimming cut 5 bases from V and 1 base from J; bases unmatched to any gene: 7. The CDR3 totals 16 residues. Germline CDR1 reads DFQATT; CDR2 reads SNEGSKA (reference sequence). The CDR3 region is CSAYQGAGSYNSPLHF. In DNA, the CDR3 is TGCAGTGCTTACCAGGGGGCAGGTTCCTATAATTCACCCCTCCACTTT.

The V and J genes are TRBV20-1 and TRBJ2-3; D not resolved. V was trimmed by 3 bases and J by 6 bases, leaving 10 bases between them. The CDR3 covers 12 residues. Germline V CDR1 and CDR2: DFQATT, SNEGSKA (reference sequence). The CDR3 DNA follows: TGCAGTGCTAGGGACGGTCTGGATACGCAGTATTTT. It is translated as CSARDGLDTQYF.

This clonotype was picked up a small number of times. The gene calls are TRBV28 and TRBJ1-2; the match to TRBD1 covers 7 bases. The germline V gene encodes CDR1 MDHEN and CDR2 SYDVKM. Trimming took 8 bases from V and 13 from J; bases not matched to a gene: 16. The CDR3 sequence is 13 residues long. CDR3 in DNA: TGTGCCAGCCAAATTAAGGGGACAGTGCACCTCACCTTC. Translation: CASQIKGTVHLTF.

This clonotype was observed a few times. The rearrangement uses TRBV3-1 and TRBJ2-2; TRBD2 agrees at 8 bases. The germline CDR1 and CDR2 sequences are LGHDT and YNNKEL (reference sequence). V gave up 8 bases and J gave up 3 bases; unmatched junction bases: 5. This CDR3 region has 14 residues. Here the CDR3 DNA reads TGTGCCAGCCAACTAGCGGTGGACACCGGGGAGCTGTTTTTT. As protein: CASQLAVDTGELFF.

This clonotype has just a few counts. This chain joins TRBV11-2 and TRBJ2-3; 9 bases fit TRBD2. Losses at the gene ends were 2 bases for V and 2 bases for J; bases not matched to a gene: 8. There are 17 residues in the CDR3. The V gene's germline CDR1 is SGHAT and CDR2 FQNNGV. This CDR3 reads CASSLLSSGKATDTQYF. As DNA, the CDR3 is TGTGCCAGCAGCTTACTCTCTAGCGGGAAAGCCACAGATACGCAGTATTTT.

At least ten counts were recorded for this clonotype. The chain has TRBV20-1 and TRBJ1-5; TRBD1 agrees at 10 bases. The CDR3 is 15 amino acids. Germline CDR1 reads DFQATT; CDR2 reads SNEGSKA (reference sequence). With V trimmed by 6 bases and J by 2 bases, 7 bases remained unmatched. CDR3 sequence (DNA): TGCAGTGCCCCCAGGGGGACAGGGGGCAATCAGCCCCAGCATTTT. It encodes CSAPRGTGGNQPQHF.

This chain joins TRBV28 and TRBJ2-1; 7 bases are shared with TRBD2. Germline loops: CDR1 MDHEN, CDR2 SYDVKM. The length of the CDR3 is 14 residues. The J segment lost 9 bases and the V segment lost 5 bases, leaving 10 bases of the junction unmatched. This CDR3 is CASSPTTSEGEQFF. Written as DNA, the CDR3 is TGTGCCAGCAGTCCAACAACTAGCGAGGGTGAGCAGTTCTTC.

This clonotype was seen more than once but under ten times. The chain is built from TRBV7-3 and TRBJ1-6; D possibly corresponds to TRBD1 (6 bases). This CDR3 has 17 residues. Germline V gene data show CDR1 as SGHTA and CDR2 as FQGTGA. V lost 1 base, J lost 9 bases, and 19 bases lay in between. The CDR3 loop is CASSLNLRGRGSSPLHF. The CDR3 region has the DNA TGTGCCAGCAGCTTAAATCTTCGGGGGCGTGGTAGTTCACCCCTCCACTTT. The complete variable domain, with remaining parts taken from reference TRBV7-3 and TRBJ1-6, reads GAGVSQTPSNKVTEKGKYVELRCDPISGHTALYWYRQSLGQGPEFLIYFQGTGAADDSGLPNDRFFAVRPEGSVSTLKIQRTERGDSAVYLCASSLNLRGRGSSPLHFGNGTRLTVT.

Only a few counts were recorded for this clonotype. V is TRBV29-1 and J is TRBJ1-2; D might be TRBD1 (5 bases). The CDR3 totals 13 residues. Germline V gene lookup returns CDR1 SQVTM and CDR2 ANQGSEA. V lost 0 bases and J lost 6, with 11 bases in between. This chain's CDR3 is CSVEDGRGDGYTF. The CDR3 DNA is TGCAGCGTTGAAGATGGGAGAGGGGATGGCTACACCTTC.

V and J are TRBV28 and TRBJ2-2, with D hard to call. The CDR3 runs 18 residues. Trimming stripped 7 bases from V and 0 bases from J, with 21 bases between. The germline CDR1 and CDR2 sequences are MDHEN and SYDVKM. The CDR3 DNA sequence: TGTGCCAGCAAAGCCGGGCGCTTGTACAGCGCGAACACCGGGGAGCTGTTTTTT. It codes for CASKAGRLYSANTGELFF.

This clonotype was counted between two and nine times. The chain employs TRBV12-3 or TRBV12-4 and TRBJ1-1; no reliable D call. Trimming stripped 3 bases from V and 0 bases from J, with 26 bases between. CDR3 length equals 20 residues. The CDR3 bases are TGTGCCAGCAGTTTTGAACGCAGGCTTAATACAAGGTTTATGAACACTGAAGCTTTCTTT. Its translation is CASSFERRLNTRFMNTEAFF.

This clonotype was recorded many times. This rearrangement joins TRBV5-1 to TRBJ2-1; D gene uncertain. V was shortened by 1 base and J by 6 bases, with 8 bases between the two germline ends. Germline V lookup: CDR1 SGHRS, CDR2 YFSETQ. The CDR3 covers 13 residues. In nucleotides, the CDR3 is TGCGCCAGCAGCTTGCCCTCTCCCAATGAGCAGTTCTTC. Its protein product is CASSLPSPNEQFF.

This chain connects TRBV20-1 to TRBJ2-5, with 8 bases identical to TRBD2. The CDR3 sequence is 14 residues long. Losses at the gene ends were 5 bases for V and 5 bases for J; bases not matched to a gene: 10. Germline loops: CDR1 DFQATT, CDR2 SNEGSKA (reference sequence). This chain's CDR3 is CSARPGLGVETQYF. CDR3 DNA: TGCAGTGCTCGTCCGGGACTAGGGGTCGAGACCCAGTACTTC.

The genes are TRBV29-1 and TRBJ2-7; TRBD2 agrees at 15 bases. CDR1 is SQVTM, CDR2 ANQGSEA, per germline. The CDR3 has 12 residues. Trimming removed 7 bases from V and 6 bases from J; junction bases left unmatched: 1. CDR3 nucleotides: TGCAGCGCGGGACTAGCGGGAGGCGAGCAGTACGTC. Translating it yields CSAGLAGGEQYV.

This chain uses TRBV5-1 with TRBJ1-1; TRBD1 is a possible D gene (5 bases). Germline V gene sequence: CDR1 SGHRS, CDR2 YFSETQ. This CDR3 has 15 amino acids. V lost 0 bases to trimming and J lost 5 bases, with 14 bases between them. CDR3 region: CASSLALGKGTEAFF. For the CDR3, the DNA is TGCGCCAGCAGCTTGGCCCTGGGGAAGGGGACTGAAGCTTTCTTT.

The table lists this clonotype with a few counts. The J gene is TRBJ2-3, the V gene TRBV11-2, with 7 positions matching TRBD2. CDR3 length equals 16 residues. The V gene end was trimmed by 4 bases and the J gene end by 5 bases; junction bases not matched to a gene: 12. Germline V CDR1 and CDR2: SGHAT, FQNNGV. The CDR3 is CASSSLAGQRRDTQYF. DNA for the CDR3: TGTGCCAGCAGCTCCTTAGCGGGCCAACGGAGAGATACGCAGTATTTT.

CDR3 sequence reads: CASSYGGNQPQHF. The CDR3 DNA reads as TGTGCCAGCAGTTACGGAGGCAATCAGCCCCAGCATTTT. This chain links TRBV6-2 or TRBV6-3 with TRBJ1-5; unclear D gene. V lost 2 bases and J lost 2, with 4 bases in between. The CDR3 runs 13 residues. The germline V gene encodes CDR1 MNHEY and CDR2 SVGEGT.

This sequence joins TRBV20-1 and TRBJ1-3; possibly TRBD1 for D (6 bases). Germline values: CDR1 DFQATT, CDR2 SNEGSKA (reference sequence). The V gene lost 4 bases and the J gene lost 1 base, with 11 bases spanning the gap. This CDR3 comprises 14 residues. DNA for the CDR3: TGCAGTGCTACGGACAGTAATTCTGGAAACACCATATATTTT. Residues: CSATDSNSGNTIYF.

This clonotype has only a few counts. The chain uses TRBV10-3 and TRBJ2-5, with TRBD1 as a possible D gene (5 bases). Trimming took off 8 bases at V and 5 bases at J, with 12 bases between the two ends. CDR1 and CDR2 from the germline V gene are ENHRY and SYGVKD. There are 12 residues in the CDR3. The CDR3 DNA is TGTGCCATCTCCCGGGCAGGGGAGACCCAGTACTTC. Its translation: CAISRAGETQYF.

This clonotype was seen repeatedly, ten times or more. The chain employs TRBV12-3 or TRBV12-4 and TRBJ2-3; D possibly matches TRBD1 or TRBD2 (5 bases each). The CDR3 runs 16 residues. Trimming cost V 5 bases and J 3 bases, with 18 bases left between them. CDR3 protein: CASSGGRRLATDTQYF. The CDR3 DNA is TGTGCCAGCAGTGGGGGACGGAGGCTAGCTACAGATACGCAGTATTTT.

This clonotype was recorded only once. The V and J genes are TRBV10-2 and TRBJ2-1; TRBD2 aligns across 8 bases. CDR1 and CDR2 from the germline V gene are WSHSY and SAAADI. The CDR3 covers 17 residues. With V trimmed by 0 bases and J by 6 bases, 10 bases remained unmatched. The chain's CDR3 is CASSESRGSGKGNEQFF. Written as DNA, the CDR3 is TGCGCCAGCAGTGAGTCCCGGGGTAGCGGGAAGGGCAATGAGCAGTTCTTC.

The table lists this clonotype with a few counts. V usage is TRBV6-1 and J usage is TRBJ2-2; no clear D. Germline loops: CDR1 MNHNS, CDR2 SASEGT. Between the trimmed V and J ends, which lost 5 bases and 3 bases, there was a span of 7 bases. This CDR3 spans 13 amino acids. Written as DNA, the CDR3 is TGTGCCAGCAGTATTACCTACACCGGGGAGCTGTTTTTT. Amino acids: CASSITYTGELFF.

There are a few counts of this clonotype. The chain uses TRBV28 and TRBJ2-1, with 12 nucleotides matching TRBD2. This CDR3 region has 14 residues. CDR1 MDHEN and CDR2 SYDVKM come from the germline V gene. V was clipped by 7 bases and J by 5 bases; unmatched bases: 3. The CDR3 nucleotides are TGTGCCAGCAATAGACTAGCGGGGGACAATGAGCAGTTCTTC. Protein: CASNRLAGDNEQFF. The complete variable domain, with remaining parts taken from reference TRBV28 and TRBJ2-1, reads DVKVTQSSRYLVKRTGEKVFLECVQDMDHENMFWYRQDPGLGLRLIYFSYDVKMKEKGDIPEGYSVSREKKERFSLILESASTNQTSMYLCASNRLAGDNEQFFGPGTRLTVL.

The chain uses TRBV20-1 and TRBJ2-3; D perhaps matches TRBD2 (6 bases). Trimming removed 0 bases at V and 1 base at J, with 14 bases between. This CDR3 contains 16 residues. Germline V gives CDR1 DFQATT, CDR2 SNEGSKA (reference sequence). For the CDR3, the DNA is TGCAGTGCTAGAGATCTTGCGGGGAGCCGCACAGATACGCAGTATTTT. It codes for CSARDLAGSRTDTQYF.